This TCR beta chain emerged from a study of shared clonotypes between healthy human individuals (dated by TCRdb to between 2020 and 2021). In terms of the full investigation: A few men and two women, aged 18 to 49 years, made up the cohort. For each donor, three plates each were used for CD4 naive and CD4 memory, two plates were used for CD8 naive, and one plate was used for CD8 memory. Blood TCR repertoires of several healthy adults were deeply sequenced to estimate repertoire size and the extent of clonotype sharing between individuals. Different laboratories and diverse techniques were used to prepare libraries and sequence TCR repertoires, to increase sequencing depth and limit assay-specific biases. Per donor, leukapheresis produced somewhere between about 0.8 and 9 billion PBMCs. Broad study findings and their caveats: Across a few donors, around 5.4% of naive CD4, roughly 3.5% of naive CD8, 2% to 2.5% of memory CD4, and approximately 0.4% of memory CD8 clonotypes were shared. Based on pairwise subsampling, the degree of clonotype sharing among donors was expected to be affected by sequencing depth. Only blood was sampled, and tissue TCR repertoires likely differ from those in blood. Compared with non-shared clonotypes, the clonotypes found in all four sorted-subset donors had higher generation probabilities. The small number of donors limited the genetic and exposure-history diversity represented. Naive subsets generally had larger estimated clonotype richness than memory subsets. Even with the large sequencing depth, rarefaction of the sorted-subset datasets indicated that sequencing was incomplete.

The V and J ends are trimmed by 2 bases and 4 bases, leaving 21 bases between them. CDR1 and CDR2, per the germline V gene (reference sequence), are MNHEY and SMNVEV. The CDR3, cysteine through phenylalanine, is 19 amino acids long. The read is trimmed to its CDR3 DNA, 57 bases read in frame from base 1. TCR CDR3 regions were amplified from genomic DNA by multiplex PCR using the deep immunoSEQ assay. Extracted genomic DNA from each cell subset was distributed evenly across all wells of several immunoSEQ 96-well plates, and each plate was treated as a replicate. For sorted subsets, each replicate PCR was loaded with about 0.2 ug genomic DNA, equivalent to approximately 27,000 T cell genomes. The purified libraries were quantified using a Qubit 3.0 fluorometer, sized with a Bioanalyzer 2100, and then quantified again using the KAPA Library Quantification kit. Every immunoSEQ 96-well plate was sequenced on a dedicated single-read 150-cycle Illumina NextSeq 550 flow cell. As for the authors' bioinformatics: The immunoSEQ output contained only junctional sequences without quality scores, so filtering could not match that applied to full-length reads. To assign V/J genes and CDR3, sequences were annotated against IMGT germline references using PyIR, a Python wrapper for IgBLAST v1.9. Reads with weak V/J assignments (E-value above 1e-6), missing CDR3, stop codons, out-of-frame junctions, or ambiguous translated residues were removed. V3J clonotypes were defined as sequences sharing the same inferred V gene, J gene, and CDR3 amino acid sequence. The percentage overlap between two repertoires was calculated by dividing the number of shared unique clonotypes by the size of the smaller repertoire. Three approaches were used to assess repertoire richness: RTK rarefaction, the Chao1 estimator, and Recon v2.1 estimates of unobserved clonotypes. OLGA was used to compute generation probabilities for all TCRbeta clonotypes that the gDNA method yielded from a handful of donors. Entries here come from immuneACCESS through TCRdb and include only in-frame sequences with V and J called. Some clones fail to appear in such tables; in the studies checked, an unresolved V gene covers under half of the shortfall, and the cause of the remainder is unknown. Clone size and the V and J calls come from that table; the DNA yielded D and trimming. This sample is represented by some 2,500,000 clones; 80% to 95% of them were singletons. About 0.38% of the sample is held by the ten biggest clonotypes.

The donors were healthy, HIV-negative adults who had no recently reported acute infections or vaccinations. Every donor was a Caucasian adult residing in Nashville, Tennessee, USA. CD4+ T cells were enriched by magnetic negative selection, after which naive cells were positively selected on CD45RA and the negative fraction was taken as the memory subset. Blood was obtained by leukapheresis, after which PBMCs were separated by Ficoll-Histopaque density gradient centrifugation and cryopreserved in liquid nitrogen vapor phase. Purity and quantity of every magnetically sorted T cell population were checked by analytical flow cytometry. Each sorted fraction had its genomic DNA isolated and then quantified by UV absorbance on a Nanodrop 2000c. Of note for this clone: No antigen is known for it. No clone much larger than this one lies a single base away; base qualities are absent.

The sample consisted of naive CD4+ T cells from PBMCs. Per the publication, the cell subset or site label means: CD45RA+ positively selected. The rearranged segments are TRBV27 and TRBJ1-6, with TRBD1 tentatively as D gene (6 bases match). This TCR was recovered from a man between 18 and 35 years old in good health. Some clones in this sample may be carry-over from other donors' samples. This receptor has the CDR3 CASSLRRRLDSPYNSPLHF. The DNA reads TGTGCCAGCAGTTTAAGGAGACGTTTGGACAGTCCTTATAATTCACCCCTCCACTTT.